This TCR beta chain was sequenced during a study of human T cells and chemical hapten exposure. General study points: Among TCRs, those above 1 in 1000 frequency were unaffected by DPC sensitization.

CDR3 length: 12 residues. The V and J ends lost 3 bases and 5 bases respectively, with 8 bases between them. This clonotype was recorded at least ten times. Its antigen is not identified. In TCRdb, the RACE reads were re-called with MiXCR into one record per CDR3 protein. This sample yields more than 70,000 distinct CDR3 sequences, of which about an eighth are seen a single time; roughly 3.4% belongs to the top ten. The sample's time point: patch test 1, 2 weeks after DPC sensitization. Treatment described: therapeutic diphenylcyclopropenone sensitization with weekly scalp DPC. Sequenced material: whole blood, taken in connection with sensitization to the hapten diphenylcyclopropenone (DPC). This TCR was recovered from a woman aged 55-69 years with alopecia areata. Some clones in this sample may be carry-over from other donors' samples. V usage is TRBV12-3 or TRBV12-4 and J usage is TRBJ2-7; D call uncertain. CDR3 amino acids: CASSLVGHEQYF. Here the CDR3 DNA reads TGTGCCAGCAGTTTGGTGGGCCACGAGCAGTACTTC.